This TCR beta chain comes out of a study of T cell responses to AZD1222 COVID-19 vaccine (dated by TCRdb to about 2021). Turning to the overall study: A total of 233 trial participants underwent TCR sequencing, of whom 207 received two doses of AZD1222 and some 26 received two doses of the MenACWY control vaccine. Trial participants were enrolled into age subgroups of 18-55, 56-69 and 70-plus years, which contained about 150, 27 and 61 TCR-sequenced participants, respectively. Points the paper makes about the study in general: Because no day 14 peak-response samples were available, the repertoires could be characterized only after the peak T cell response. A significant rise in spike-specific TCR breadth and depth was observed after two AZD1222 doses relative to day 0 and relative to MenACWY recipients. Only 5 to 7 AZD1222 recipients were SARS-CoV-2 seropositive at baseline, limiting conclusions about previously exposed vaccinees. In the small 56-69-year group, the increase in depth fell short of significance, most likely because of low power. Participants were mostly white British and included more females than males, and it was suggested by the authors that clonal diversity may have been underestimated. Epitopes outside the regions mutated in the B.1.351 and B.1.1.7 variants were reportedly recognized by nearly half of the unique spike-specific TCRs. The whole spike protein was spanned by vaccine-associated CD4 TCRs, and dominant responses were seen in regions 160-218 and 743-854.

Only a few counts were recorded for this clone. It has no known antigen specificity. No base qualities exist here, and no much larger clone lies one base off it. The CDR3 regions of human TCRbeta chains were analyzed by immunosequencing. The study's processing was this. TCRs in the repertoires were compared against a reference library of SARS-CoV-2-specific TCRs that had been generated with the MIRA antigen-specificity platform. Breadth was defined as the fraction of unique TCRs that were SARS-CoV-2-associated, and depth was defined as the fraction of total T cells that were SARS-CoV-2-associated. Using the MIRA data, every spike-specific TCR was mapped to the spike region that the TCR reacted to and assigned to either a CD4 or a CD8 class. Log10-transformed breadth and depth values were compared by one-way ANOVA with Sidak's multiple comparisons tests. This is the immuneACCESS table as TCRdb keeps it, with only in-frame sequences that have V and J called. A part of the clones is gone; compared with another copy, unresolved V genes explain less than half, and the rest is unexplained. V and J calls and clone size are copied from that table; D and trimming were computed from the DNA. Within this sample are over 110,000 clones, with 85% to 95% of them counted one time only. The ten largest clones take up roughly 9.9% of the sample.

According to the study, the label for this sample's time point signals: about 28 days (+/-7) after the second vaccine dose. AZD1222 recipients given second doses at about 4 weeks or at about 12 weeks were pooled, since spike-specific TCR depth and breadth were not found to differ between the two schedules. Vaccinee samples were obtained from the UK trials COV001 and COV002, which included a single-blind randomized controlled phase 2/3 trial of AZD1222 (ChAdOx1 nCoV-19) in healthy adults. For TCRbeta chain sequencing, PBMC samples from trial participants were taken at day 0 and at day 28 after the second dose. The sequences come from peripheral blood, collected 28 days after the second AZD1222 dose. The receptor was isolated from an adult who received the AZD1222 COVID-19 vaccine.

The sequenced DNA: TGTGCCAGCAGCCAGGGCCTGGTCAACACCGGGGAGCTGTTTTTT. It codes for CASSQGLVNTGELFF. Here the chain combines TRBV7-2 and TRBJ2-2; TRBD1 is possibly the D segment (5 matching bases). From the germline V gene, CDR1 is SGHTA and CDR2 is FQGNSA. The CDR3 goes from the cysteine to the phenylalanine over 15 residues. The CDR3 DNA has 45 bases and is translated from base 1. V is reduced by 5 bases and J by 2 bases, leaving a spacing of 12 bases between them.